Each of the 5 T cell receptor beta chains below was sequenced from the same sample in a study of OX40 agonist ivuxolimab in advanced cancers. Sequenced by immunoSEQ multiplex PCR; TCRdb stores in-frame clones only, minus some. The sample has 50,000 to 65,000 clones; over 65% are singletons. The sequences come from CD4+ or CD8+ T cells sorted from blood, collected in a trial of the OX40 agonist ivuxolimab. The receptors were sampled from an adult with an advanced solid tumor such as melanoma, head and neck, liver or kidney cancer.

The chain is built from TRBV7-2 and TRBJ1-1, with D uncertain. Trimming cost V 5 bases and J 0 bases, with 10 bases left between them. The CDR3 spans 14 residues. The germline gives CDR1 SGHTA, CDR2 FQGNSA. The CDR3 region is CASSPGRMNTEAFF. CDR3 DNA: TGTGCCAGCAGCCCCGGTCGCATGAACACTGAAGCTTTCTTT.

In this sample, this clone turned up a few times. A read error may produce the germline difference seen at one junction end. The genes are TRBV4-3 and TRBJ1-6; D gene uncertain. This CDR3 spans 15 amino acids. Germline V gene data show CDR1 as LGHNA and CDR2 as YSLEER. Here the CDR3 DNA reads TGCGCCAGCAGCCAAGGGGCGAACGGAGCTTCAGCCCTCCACTTT. It encodes CASSQGANGASALHF.

The rearrangement joins TRBV25-1 to TRBJ2-5; D is ambiguous. Germline V CDR1 and CDR2: MGHDK, SYGVNS. The V end was cut by 4 bases, the J end by 1 base, with 7 bases between. This CDR3 has 13 residues. DNA for the CDR3: TGTGCCAGCAGTGTAGGACCCCAAGAGACCCAGTACTTC. Encoded protein: CASSVGPQETQYF.

The V call is TRBV11-3, the J call TRBJ2-1, with 8 bases fitting TRBD2. Germline V gives CDR1 SGHNT, CDR2 YENEEA. Losses at the gene ends were 7 bases for V and 9 bases for J; bases not matched to a gene: 8. This CDR3 is 13 amino acids long. CDR3 DNA sequence: TGTGCCAGCACCGGGACTAGAGCTGCTGAGCAGTTCTTC. Translation gives CASTGTRAAEQFF.

This clone came up a few times. V gene TRBV29-1 combines with J gene TRBJ2-2; TRBD1 aligns across 9 bases. J gave up 2 bases and V 6 bases, and 1 base lay outside the gene matches. The CDR3 runs 13 residues. The germline V gene has CDR1 SQVTM and CDR2 ANQGSEA. CDR3 sequence: CSVGQGNTGELFF. In DNA, the CDR3 is TGCAGCGTGGGACAGGGCAACACCGGGGAGCTGTTTTTT.